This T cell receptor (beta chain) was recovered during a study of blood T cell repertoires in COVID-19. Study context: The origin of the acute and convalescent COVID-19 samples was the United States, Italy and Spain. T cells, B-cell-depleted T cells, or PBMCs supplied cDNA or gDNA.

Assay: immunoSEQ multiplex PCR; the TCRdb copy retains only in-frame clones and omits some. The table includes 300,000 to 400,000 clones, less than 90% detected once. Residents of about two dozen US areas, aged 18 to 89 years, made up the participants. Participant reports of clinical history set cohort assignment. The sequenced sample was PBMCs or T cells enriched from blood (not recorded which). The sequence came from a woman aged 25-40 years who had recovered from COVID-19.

CDR3 DNA: TGTGCCAGCAGTTACCCACAGGGCCAGGCCCTTACCTACGAGCAGTACTTC. Protein sequence: CASSYPQGQALTYEQYF. This chain links TRBV6-2 or TRBV6-3 with TRBJ2-7; weak D call: TRBD1 (6 bases). CDR1 is MNHEY and CDR2 is SVGEGT in the germline V gene. The CDR3 has 17 amino acids. Trimming left V 2 bases short and J 2 bases short, with 19 bases between.